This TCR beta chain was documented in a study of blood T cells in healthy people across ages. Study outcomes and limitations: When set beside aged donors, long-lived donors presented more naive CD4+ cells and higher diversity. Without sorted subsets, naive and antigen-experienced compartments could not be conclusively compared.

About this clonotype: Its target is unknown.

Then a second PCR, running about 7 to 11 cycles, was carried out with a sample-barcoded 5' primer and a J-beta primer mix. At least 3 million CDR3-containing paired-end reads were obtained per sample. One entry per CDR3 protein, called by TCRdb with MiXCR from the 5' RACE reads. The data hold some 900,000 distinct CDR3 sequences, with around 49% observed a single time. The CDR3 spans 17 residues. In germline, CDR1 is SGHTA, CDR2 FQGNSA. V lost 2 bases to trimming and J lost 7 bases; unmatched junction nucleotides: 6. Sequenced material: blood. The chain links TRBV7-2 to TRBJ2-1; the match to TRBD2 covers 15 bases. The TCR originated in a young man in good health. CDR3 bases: TGTGCCAGCAGCTTATCCGGACTAGCGGGGGGGAGAAATGAGCAGTTCTTC. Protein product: CASSLSGLAGGRNEQFF.